This T cell receptor beta chain emerged from a study of immune evolution from preneoplasia to lung adenocarcinoma. Study-level points and caveats: Top clone frequencies peaked in normal lung, apparently declining through invasive adenocarcinoma. Later-stage lesions seemingly showed higher T cell density and diversity than normal lung.

In regard to this clone: Its cognate antigen is unknown.

Data came from immunoSEQ multiplex PCR; TCRdb stores just in-frame clones and leaves some out. The table lists about 16,000 clones, 86% of them singletons, with roughly 2.6% in the top ten. Histologic diagnosis was independently verified by two lung pathologists. Sequencing was carried out using FFPE invasive lung adenocarcinoma tissue. The sequence was collected from a person between 70 and 80 years old with invasive lung adenocarcinoma.

The CDR3 loop reads CASSLGVLAGSETQYF. CDR3 bases: TGTGCCAGCAGCTTGGGTGTTCTAGCGGGGAGTGAGACCCAGTACTTC. The chain employs TRBV5-4 and TRBJ2-5; 9 bases align to TRBD2. Trimming took 0 bases from V and 5 from J; bases not matched to a gene: 8. Germline V lookup: CDR1 SGHNT, CDR2 YYREEE (reference sequence). This CDR3 is built from 16 residues.